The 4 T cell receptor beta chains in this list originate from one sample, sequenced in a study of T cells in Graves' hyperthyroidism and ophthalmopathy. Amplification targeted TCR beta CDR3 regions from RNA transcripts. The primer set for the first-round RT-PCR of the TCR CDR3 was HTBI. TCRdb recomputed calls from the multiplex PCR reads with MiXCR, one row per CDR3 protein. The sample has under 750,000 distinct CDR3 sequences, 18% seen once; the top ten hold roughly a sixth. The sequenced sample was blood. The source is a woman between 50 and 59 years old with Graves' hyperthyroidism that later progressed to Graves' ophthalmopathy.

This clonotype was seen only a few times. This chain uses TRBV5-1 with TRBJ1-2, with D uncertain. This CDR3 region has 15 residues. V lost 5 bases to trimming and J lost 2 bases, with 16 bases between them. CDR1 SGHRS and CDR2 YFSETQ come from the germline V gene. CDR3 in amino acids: CASRANTDANYGYTF. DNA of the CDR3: TGCGCCAGCAGGGCGAATACCGATGCCAACTATGGCTACACCTTC.

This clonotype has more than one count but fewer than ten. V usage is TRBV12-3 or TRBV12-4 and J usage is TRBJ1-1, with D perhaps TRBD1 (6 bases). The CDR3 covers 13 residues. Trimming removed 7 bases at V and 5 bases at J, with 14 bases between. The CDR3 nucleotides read TGTGCCAGCATCTCCCCGGGGGCAACTGAAGCTTTCTTT. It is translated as CASISPGATEAFF.

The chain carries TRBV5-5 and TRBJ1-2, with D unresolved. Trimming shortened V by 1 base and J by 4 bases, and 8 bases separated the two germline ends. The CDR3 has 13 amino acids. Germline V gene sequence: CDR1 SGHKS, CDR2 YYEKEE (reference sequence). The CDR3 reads CASSLPSFYGYTF. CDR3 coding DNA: TGTGCCAGCAGCTTGCCCAGTTTCTATGGCTACACCTTC.

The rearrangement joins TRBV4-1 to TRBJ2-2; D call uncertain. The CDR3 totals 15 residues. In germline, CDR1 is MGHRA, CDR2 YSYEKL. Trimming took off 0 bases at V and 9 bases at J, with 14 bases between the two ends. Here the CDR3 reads CASSQDSARSRELFF. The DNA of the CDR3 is TGCGCCAGCAGCCAAGATTCGGCAAGATCCCGGGAGCTGTTTTTT.